The 17 T cell receptor beta chains given below trace back to one sample, sequenced in a study of shared clonotypes between healthy human individuals. Produced via immunoSEQ multiplex PCR; TCRdb's table is partial and in-frame only. The sample has roughly 2 million clones; 95% are singletons. The specimen was naive CD4+ T cells sorted from blood. As to subset: CD45RA+ positively selected. These receptors originate from a man between 18 and 35 years old in good health.

The chain employs TRBV18 and TRBJ1-1; perhaps TRBD1 as D (5 bases). V lost 3 bases and J lost 3, with 11 bases in between. Germline V CDR1 and CDR2: KGHSH, LQKENI. The CDR3 contains 14 residues. This CDR3 is CASSPQGGYTEAFF. The CDR3 nucleotides are TGTGCCAGCTCACCCCAGGGAGGGTACACTGAAGCTTTCTTT.

This chain connects TRBV7-9 to TRBJ2-3; the match to TRBD2 covers 10 bases. Germline-derived CDR1 and CDR2 are SEHNR and FQNEAQ (reference sequence). The CDR3 runs 17 residues. The V segment lost 1 base and the J segment 2 bases; nucleotides outside the gene matches: 6. The CDR3 sequence is CASSLGGLAITTDTQYF. DNA of the CDR3: TGTGCCAGCAGCTTAGGGGGACTAGCGATAACCACAGATACGCAGTATTTT.

As for this clone: At the DNA level, this CDR3 is encoded by other sequences in the same sample as well. The chain has TRBV7-9 and TRBJ2-3; no clear D gene. This CDR3 region has 13 residues. V shed 6 bases and J shed 0 bases, with 7 bases lying between them. CDR1 and CDR2 (germline): SEHNR, FQNEAQ (reference sequence). Written as DNA, the CDR3 is TGTGCCAGCAGACCATCAAGCACAGATACGCAGTATTTT. Translated: CASRPSSTDTQYF. The full variable domain, rest sourced from reference TRBV7-9 and TRBJ2-3, is DTGVSQNPRHKITKRGQNVTFRCDPISEHNRLYWYRQTLGQGPEFLTYFQNEAQLEKSRLLSDRFSAERPKGSFSTLEIQRTEQGDSAMYLCASRPSSTDTQYFGPGTRLTVL.

The chain carries TRBV9 and TRBJ2-5, with a tentative D call TRBD1 (5 bases). Trimming pared 0 bases from V and 9 bases from J, leaving 9 bases between. The CDR3 length is 12 residues. Germline V gives CDR1 SGDLS, CDR2 YYNGEE. CDR3: CASSVEGRAQYF. In nucleotides, the CDR3 is TGTGCCAGCAGCGTAGAGGGCAGGGCCCAGTACTTC.

This rearrangement joins TRBV5-1 to TRBJ1-6; no definite D call. V was cut by 2 bases and J by 4 bases, with 10 bases left in between. Per germline, CDR1 SGHRS and CDR2 YFSETQ. The CDR3 extends over 15 amino acids. CDR3 sequence reads: CASSLSPDYNSPLHF. CDR3 DNA: TGCGCCAGCAGCTTATCCCCGGATTATAATTCACCCCTCCACTTT.

A single count supports this clone. This sequence joins TRBV5-8 and TRBJ1-5; D gene unclear. The length of the CDR3 is 13 residues. Germline CDR1 reads SGHTS; CDR2 reads YDEGEE. With 0 bases removed from V and 9 bases from J, the gap between germline ends came to 10 bases. The CDR3 DNA reads TGTGCCAGCAGCTTGGCAGGCGGCCTGCCCCAGCATTTT. Its translation is CASSLAGGLPQHF.

The chain carries TRBV27 and TRBJ2-1, with TRBD2 as a possible D gene (7 bases). Trimming took off 6 bases at V and 11 bases at J, with 20 bases between the two ends. The CDR3 spans 14 residues. CDR1 MNHEY and CDR2 SMNVEV come from the germline V gene (reference sequence). In nucleotides, the CDR3 is TGTGCCAGCAGACCCCGAAGTAAGGGGGGGCAGCAGTTCTTC. This translates into CASRPRSKGGQQFF.

As to this clone: This same CDR3 is encoded by further DNA sequences in the sample. This chain connects TRBV29-1 to TRBJ2-5, with no clear D. The CDR3 sequence is 13 residues long. Germline lookup yields CDR1 SQVTM and CDR2 ANQGSEA. Trimming took off 6 bases at V and 1 base at J, with 12 bases between the two ends. The CDR3: CSVRGRFQETQYF. CDR3 DNA: TGCAGCGTGCGAGGCCGGTTCCAAGAGACCCAGTACTTC.

CDR3 nucleotide sequence: TGCAGCGGGAACAGGGGGTTTGAGCAGTTCTTC. It codes for CSGNRGFEQFF. The genes are TRBV29-1 and TRBJ2-1; 8 nucleotides agree with TRBD1. Germline loops: CDR1 SQVTM, CDR2 ANQGSEA. This CDR3 comprises 11 residues. V shed 7 bases, J shed 9 bases, and the junction held 5 bases outside the gene matches.

The chain combines TRBV5-1 with TRBJ2-2; unclear D gene. This CDR3 is built from 14 residues. The germline V gene encodes CDR1 SGHRS and CDR2 YFSETQ. Trimming removed 7 bases from V and 0 bases from J, with 10 bases in between. The CDR3 region has the DNA TGCGCCAGCGGGCAGGACGCGAACACCGGGGAGCTGTTTTTT. Translated: CASGQDANTGELFF.

V gene TRBV5-1 combines with J gene TRBJ2-3; tentative D call: TRBD1 (6 bases). Trimming pared 4 bases from V and 7 bases from J, leaving 13 bases between. This CDR3 has 13 amino acids. Per the germline V gene, CDR1 is SGHRS and CDR2 is YFSETQ. The DNA for the CDR3 is TGCGCCAGCAGCGATGCCGGGACAAATACGCAGTATTTT. This sequence encodes CASSDAGTNTQYF. The variable domain in full, with the rest retrieved from reference TRBV5-1 and TRBJ2-3, is KAGVTQTPRYLIKTRGQQVTLSCSPISGHRSVSWYQQTPGQGLQFLFEYFSETQRNKGNFPGRFSGRQFSNSRSEMNVSTLELGDSALYLCASSDAGTNTQYFGPGTRLTVL.

To note about this clone: It is unclear where the CDR3 begins or ends on the DNA, so no DNA is shown, and the CDR3 is as TCRdb lists it. The genes are TRBV19 and TRBJ1-6; the table names TRBD1, a call not compared with the DNA. 16 amino acids form the CDR3, both terminal residues included. Looked up from germline, CDR1 is LNHDA and CDR2 is SQIVND (reference sequence). CDR3 loop: CASTSDRGLRNSPLHF.

This clone was recorded a few times. The CDR3 DNA follows: TGTGCCAGCAAGTGGGACATCTATAATTCACCCCTCCACTTT. Protein product: CASKWDIYNSPLHF. The V call is TRBV2, the J call TRBJ1-6; D perhaps matches TRBD1 (6 bases). This CDR3 has 14 amino acids. The germline V and J ends were trimmed by 7 bases and 3 bases, with 10 bases remaining between them. CDR1 is SNHLY, CDR2 FYNNEI, per germline.

As to this clone: A much larger clone lies one base from this, so it may be a read error. Other DNA sequences within the sample encode an identical CDR3. This chain links TRBV2 with TRBJ1-4; 10 bases fit TRBD1. Germline loops: CDR1 SNHLY, CDR2 FYNNEI. The CDR3 length is 15 residues. V lost 6 bases to trimming and J lost 7 bases; unmatched junction nucleotides: 8. CDR3 DNA: TGTGCCAGCAGCGTCGAGACAGGGGGCTTTGAAAAACTGTTTTTT. It encodes CASSVETGGFEKLFF.

This chain links TRBV6-5 with TRBJ2-1; 8 bases line up with TRBD2. V was pared by 6 bases and J by 7 bases, with 11 bases of the junction left unmatched. The CDR3 totals 15 residues. In germline, CDR1 is MNHEY, CDR2 SVGAGI. The CDR3 DNA sequence: TGTGCCAGCAGACCCCTAGCGGGCAAACCAAATGAGCAGTTCTTC. Protein: CASRPLAGKPNEQFF.

A remark on this clone: Other DNA sequences from this sample encode an identical CDR3 as well. The rearrangement links TRBV5-1 to TRBJ2-3, with D possibly matching TRBD1 (6 bases). This CDR3 has 14 amino acids. V was pared by 4 bases and J by 3 bases, with 12 bases between. In germline, CDR1 is SGHRS, CDR2 YFSETQ. CDR3 region: CASSPQGSTDTQYF. For the CDR3, the DNA is TGCGCCAGCAGCCCACAGGGTTCTACAGATACGCAGTATTTT.

The chain uses TRBV30 and TRBJ2-3; 7 bases fit TRBD2. The CDR3 has 14 amino acids. Germline CDR1 GTSNPN, CDR2 SVGIG (reference sequence). The ends lost 0 bases at V and 6 bases at J; junction bases unmatched: 6. DNA of the CDR3: TGTGCCTGGAGTGTCCGGCGGGGGAGGGATACGCAGTATTTT. Translating it yields CAWSVRRGRDTQYF.